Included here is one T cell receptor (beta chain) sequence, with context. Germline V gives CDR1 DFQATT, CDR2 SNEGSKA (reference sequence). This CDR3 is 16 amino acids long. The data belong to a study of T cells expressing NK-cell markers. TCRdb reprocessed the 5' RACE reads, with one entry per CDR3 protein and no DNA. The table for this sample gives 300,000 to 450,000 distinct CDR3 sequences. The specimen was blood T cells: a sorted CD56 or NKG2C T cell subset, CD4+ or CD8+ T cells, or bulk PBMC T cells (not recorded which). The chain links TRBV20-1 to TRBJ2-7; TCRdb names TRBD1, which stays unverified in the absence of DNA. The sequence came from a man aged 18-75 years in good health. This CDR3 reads CSARLNRGPRPYEQYF.